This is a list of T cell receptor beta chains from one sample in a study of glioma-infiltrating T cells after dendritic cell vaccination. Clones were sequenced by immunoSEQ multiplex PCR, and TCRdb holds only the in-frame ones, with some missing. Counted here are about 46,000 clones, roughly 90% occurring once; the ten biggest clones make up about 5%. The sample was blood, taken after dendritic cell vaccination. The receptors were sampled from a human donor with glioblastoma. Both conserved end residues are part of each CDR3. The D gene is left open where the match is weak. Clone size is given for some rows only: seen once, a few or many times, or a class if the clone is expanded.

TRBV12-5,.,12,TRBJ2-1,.,TGTGCTAGTGGATTCGTATACAATGAGCAGTTCTTC,CASGFVYNEQFF
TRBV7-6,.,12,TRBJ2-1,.,TGTGCCAGCAGCTTATGGAACGGAGGGCAGTTCTTC,CASSLWNGGQFF
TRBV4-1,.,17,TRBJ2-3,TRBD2,TGCGCCAGCAGCCAAGCCCCCCCGACTAGCGGGAGTGATACGCAGTATTTT,CASSQAPPTSGSDTQYF
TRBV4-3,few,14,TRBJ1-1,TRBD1,TGCGCCAGCAGCCAAGAACGGGACAGCGCTGAAGCTTTCTTT,CASSQERDSAEAFF
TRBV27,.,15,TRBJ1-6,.,TGTGCCAGCAGGTTCGGGGGATCTATACATTCACCCCTCCACTTT,CASRFGGSIHSPLHF
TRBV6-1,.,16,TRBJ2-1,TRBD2,TGTGCCAGCAGTGAAGCGGCGGGAGCGTTCTACAATGAGCAGTTCTTC,CASSEAAGAFYNEQFF
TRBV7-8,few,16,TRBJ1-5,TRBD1,TGTGCCAGCAGCTTAGGCGGGGACAGGAGATATCAGCCCCAGCATTTT,CASSLGGDRRYQPQHF
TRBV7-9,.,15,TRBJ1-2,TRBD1,TGTGCCAGCAGCCGGTCGGACAGGGGGCGCCGGGGCTACACCTTC,CASSRSDRGRRGYTF
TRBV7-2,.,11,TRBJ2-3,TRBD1,TGTGCCAGCAGCTGGGACAGGACGCAGTATTTT,CASSWDRTQYF
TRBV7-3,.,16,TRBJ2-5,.,TGTGCCAGCAGCTTAAGTGCAGTTGGGGGGACGGAGACCCAGTACTTC,CASSLSAVGGTETQYF
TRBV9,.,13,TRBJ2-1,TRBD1,TGTGCCAGCAGCGCCTCCGGGACAGGAGAGCAGTTCTTC,CASSASGTGEQFF
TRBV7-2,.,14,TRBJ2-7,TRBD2,TGTGCCAGCAGTGGGAGCGGGAGGGCCAATGAGCAGTACTTC,CASSGSGRANEQYF
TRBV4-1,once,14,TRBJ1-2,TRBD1,TGCGCCAGCAGCCAAGGGGACAGATCCTATGGCTACACCTTC,CASSQGDRSYGYTF
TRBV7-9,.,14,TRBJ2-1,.,TGTGCCAGCAGCTTAAGCGGCCCCTACAATGAGCAGTTCTTC,CASSLSGPYNEQFF
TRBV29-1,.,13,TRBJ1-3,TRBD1,TGCAGCGTTGAGGACAGGTGGTCAAACACCATATATTTT,CSVEDRWSNTIYF
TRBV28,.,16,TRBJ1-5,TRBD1,TGTGCCAGCAGTTTGTTAGGGGGCCGGAGCAATCAGCCCCAGCATTTT,CASSLLGGRSNQPQHF
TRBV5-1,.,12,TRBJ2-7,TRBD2,TGCGCCAGCCGCCTAGCGGAATACGAGCAGTACTTC,CASRLAEYEQYF
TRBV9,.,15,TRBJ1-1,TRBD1,TGTGCCAGCAGCGTCGCAGGGGGTTCTGCTACTGAAGCTTTCTTT,CASSVAGGSATEAFF
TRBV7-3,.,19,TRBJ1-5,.,TGTGCCAGCAGCCGACGCTTAAGCCAGTGGGGCCAGTTGGATCAGCCCCAGCATTTT,CASSRRLSQWGQLDQPQHF
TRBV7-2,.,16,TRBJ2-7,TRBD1,TGTGCCAGCAGCTTCGGCCGGGACAGGGGATTCTACGAGCAGTACTTC,CASSFGRDRGFYEQYF
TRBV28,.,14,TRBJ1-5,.,TGTGCCAGATCAAACTTTGAGGGCAATCAGCCCCAGCATTTT,CARSNFEGNQPQHF
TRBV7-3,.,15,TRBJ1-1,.,TGTGCCAGCAGCTTAATGCCGGGGGGCCTGTCTGAAGCTTTCTTT,CASSLMPGGLSEAFF
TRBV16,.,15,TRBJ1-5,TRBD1,TGTGCCAGCAGCCAATGGGACAGGGGAAACCAGCCCCAGCATTTT,CASSQWDRGNQPQHF
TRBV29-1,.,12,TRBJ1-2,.,TGCAGCGTCGCGACAGCTAACTATGGCTACACCTTC,CSVATANYGYTF
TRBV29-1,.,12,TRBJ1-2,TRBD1,TGCAGCGTAACCAGGGGGCGGGATGGCTACACCTTC,CSVTRGRDGYTF
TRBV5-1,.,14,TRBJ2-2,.,TGCGCCAGCAGCTTAGGAGGGTTTTCCGGGGAGCTGTTTTTT,CASSLGGFSGELFF
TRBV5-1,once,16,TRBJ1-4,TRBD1,TGCGCCAGCAGCTCGGCCCCGGGACAGAGTAATGAAAAACTGTTTTTT,CASSSAPGQSNEKLFF
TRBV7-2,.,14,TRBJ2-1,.,TGTGCCAGCAGCCTAAACGCTATTCTCGCTGAGCAGTTCTTC,CASSLNAILAEQFF
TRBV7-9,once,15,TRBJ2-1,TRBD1,TGTGCCAGCAGCTTAGTGGCGACAGGGGCACCAGAGCAGTTCTTC,CASSLVATGAPEQFF
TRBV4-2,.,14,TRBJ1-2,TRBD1,TGTGCCAGCAGCCAGCCGACAGGGGCTGTCGGCTACACCTTC,CASSQPTGAVGYTF
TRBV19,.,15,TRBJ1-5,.,TGTGCCAGTAGTATCTCTGTCGTCAGCAATCAGCCCCAGCATTTT,CASSISVVSNQPQHF
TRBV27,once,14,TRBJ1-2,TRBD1,TGTGCCAGCAGATCCGGGACAGGGGGCTATGGCTACACCTTC,CASRSGTGGYGYTF
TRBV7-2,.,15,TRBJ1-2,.,TGTGCCAGCAACTCATTATCAATCGCAGGGGACGGCTACACCTTC,CASNSLSIAGDGYTF
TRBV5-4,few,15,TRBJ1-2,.,TGTGCCAGCAGCCAAACGACAGGATGGGACTATGGCTACACCTTC,CASSQTTGWDYGYTF
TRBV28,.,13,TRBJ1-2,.,TGTGCCAGCAGTGACAGAAGGGCGGAAGGCTACACCTTC,CASSDRRAEGYTF
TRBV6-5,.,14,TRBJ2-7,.,TGTGCCAGCAGTCCGGGGCAGGGGCGCTACGAGCAGTACTTC,CASSPGQGRYEQYF
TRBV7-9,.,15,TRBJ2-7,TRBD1,TGTGCCAGCAGCACCTTGAACAGGGGCCCCTACGAGCAGTACTTC,CASSTLNRGPYEQYF
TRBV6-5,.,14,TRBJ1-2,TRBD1,TGTGCCAGCAGAGGGCAGGGGGCTATGTATGGCTACACCTTC,CASRGQGAMYGYTF
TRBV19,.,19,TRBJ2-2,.,TGTGCCAGTAGTCATCCGCTACCCCCGGACATCGGGAACACCGGGGAGCTGTTTTTT,CASSHPLPPDIGNTGELFF
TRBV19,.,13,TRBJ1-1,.,TGTGCCAGTTCGGTTGGTATGAACACTGAAGCTTTCTTT,CASSVGMNTEAFF
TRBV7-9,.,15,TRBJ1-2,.,TGTGCCAGCAGCTTAGATCGGCCGGGTTACTATGGCTACACCTTC,CASSLDRPGYYGYTF